The 17 T cell receptor beta chains below come from one sample, sequenced in a study of T cells in Graves' hyperthyroidism and ophthalmopathy. From RNA transcripts, TCR beta CDR3 regions were amplified. HTBI primers were used for first-round RT-PCR of the TCR CDR3. Each CDR3 protein is one row after TCRdb ran MiXCR on the multiplex PCR reads. This sample has about 720,000 distinct CDR3 sequences, with about 16% found just once. Specimen: blood. Every receptor here comes from a man between 18 and 35 years old with Graves' hyperthyroidism.

The chain carries TRBV7-9 and TRBJ2-7, with TRBD1 identical over 9 bases. Germline assignment: CDR1 SEHNR and CDR2 FQNEAQ (reference sequence). Trimming removed 5 bases from V and 9 bases from J; junction bases left unmatched: 8. This CDR3 region has 13 residues. The DNA of the CDR3 is TGTGCCAGCAGCCGGGGGACAGGGAGGGGGCAGTACTTC. As protein: CASSRGTGRGQYF.

This chain links TRBV18 with TRBJ2-5, with 7 bases lining up with TRBD1. The germline CDR1 and CDR2 sequences are KGHSH and LQKENI. There are 15 residues in the CDR3. V shed 4 bases and J 5 bases; nucleotides not matched to a gene: 10. CDR3 bases: TGTGCCAGCTCACGCACGACAGGGACGTACGAGACCCAGTACTTC. As protein: CASSRTTGTYETQYF. Full variable domain (remainder filled in from reference TRBV18 and TRBJ2-5): NAGVMQNPRHLVRRRGQEARLRCSPMKGHSHVYWYRQLPEEGLKFMVYLQKENIIDESGMPKERFSAEFPKEGPSILRIQQVVRGDSAAYFCASSRTTGTYETQYFGPGTRLLVL.

This clonotype occurred many times. The chain uses TRBV2 and TRBJ2-7; 7 nucleotides line up with TRBD1. The CDR3 contains 14 residues. Germline V gives CDR1 SNHLY, CDR2 FYNNEI. J was trimmed by 3 bases and V by 6 bases; bases with no gene match: 8. The CDR3 loop is CASRGGRGFYEQYF. DNA for the CDR3: TGTGCCAGCAGAGGGGGCAGGGGGTTCTACGAGCAGTACTTC.

Only one count was recorded for this clonotype. The genes are TRBV5-1 and TRBJ2-7, with 8 positions matching TRBD1. V lost 2 bases and J lost 6; bases outside the gene matches: 7. This CDR3 is built from 14 residues. Germline lookup yields CDR1 SGHRS and CDR2 YFSETQ. The CDR3 region is CASSFQGAIREQYF. For the CDR3, the DNA is TGCGCCAGCAGCTTTCAGGGGGCTATCCGCGAGCAGTACTTC.

The gene calls are TRBV7-3 and TRBJ2-2, with D uncertain. The germline V gene has CDR1 SGHTA and CDR2 FQGTGA. Trimming took off 2 bases at V and 7 bases at J, with 11 bases between the two ends. This CDR3 has 14 amino acids. CDR3: CASSLGQANGELFF. The CDR3 nucleotides are TGTGCCAGCAGCTTAGGGCAGGCGAACGGGGAGCTGTTTTTT.

The table lists this clonotype with a few counts. J is TRBJ2-1 and V is TRBV6-2 or TRBV6-3; D remains unclear. Germline V gives CDR1 MNHEY, CDR2 SVGEGT. Trimming cost V 5 bases and J 3 bases, with 20 bases left between them. CDR3 length: 17 amino acids. In DNA form, the CDR3 reads TGTGCCAGCAGTCCACAACTTGGCAGTCCTAACTACAATGAGCAGTTCTTC. Translated, it gives CASSPQLGSPNYNEQFF.

The gene calls are TRBV28 and TRBJ1-5; unclear D gene. CDR1 is MDHEN, CDR2 SYDVKM, per germline. V lost 10 bases, J lost 1 base, and 26 bases lay in between. There are 18 residues in the CDR3. The CDR3 nucleotides are TGTGCCACCTACGAGAATCTGATTCCCCAGCCGAGCAATCAGCCCCAGCATTTT. It codes for CATYENLIPQPSNQPQHF.

CDR3 region: CSVEIRVGGIGYEQYF. As DNA, the CDR3 is TGCAGCGTTGAAATTCGAGTTGGGGGGATCGGCTACGAGCAGTACTTC. The chain links TRBV29-1 to TRBJ2-7; D possibly corresponds to TRBD2 (6 bases). V lost 2 bases to trimming and J lost 3 bases, with 20 bases between them. Germline CDR1 reads SQVTM; CDR2 reads ANQGSEA. The CDR3 is 16 amino acids.

The chain combines TRBV30 with TRBJ1-2; D perhaps matches TRBD1 (5 bases). This CDR3 spans 13 amino acids. The germline gives CDR1 GTSNPN, CDR2 SVGIG (reference sequence). The V end was cut by 1 base, the J end by 14 bases, with 20 bases between. The CDR3 DNA reads TGTGCCTGGAGTGCCGGCGGCGGGACGGCTGGAACCTTC. Protein product: CAWSAGGGTAGTF.

This rearrangement joins TRBV6-1 to TRBJ2-7, with 9 bases lining up with TRBD1. CDR1 MNHNS and CDR2 SASEGT come from the germline V gene. V lost 8 bases and J lost 4; bases outside the gene matches: 9. This CDR3 has 14 amino acids. CDR3 loop: CASGGTGRYYEQYF. CDR3 coding DNA: TGTGCCAGCGGGGGGACAGGGCGCTATTACGAGCAGTACTTC.

This clonotype was seen at least ten times. The chain uses TRBV7-2 and TRBJ2-5, with TRBD2 as a possible D gene (6 bases). There are 14 residues in the CDR3. Germline CDR1 and CDR2: SGHTA and FQGNSA. V dropped 4 bases and J dropped 4 bases, with 13 bases sitting between them. The CDR3 is CASSSSAGGETQYF. Written as DNA, the CDR3 is TGTGCCAGCAGCTCCTCAGCCGGGGGAGAGACCCAGTACTTC.

This clonotype came up a few times. This chain joins TRBV5-1 and TRBJ2-1; a weak D match, TRBD2 (5 bases). The CDR3 contains 15 residues. Trimming took 3 bases from V and 6 from J, leaving 16 bases between them. The V gene's germline CDR1 is SGHRS and CDR2 YFSETQ. CDR3: CASSSQLVRGNEQFF. The CDR3 nucleotides are TGCGCCAGCAGCTCACAACTAGTCCGGGGCAATGAGCAGTTCTTC.

The rearrangement uses TRBV6-1 and TRBJ2-7, with 9 bases aligning to TRBD1. The V and J ends lost 6 bases and 2 bases, in that order; junction bases with no gene match: 8. Germline V gene data show CDR1 as MNHNS and CDR2 as SASEGT. The CDR3 contains 15 residues. CDR3 sequence (DNA): TGTGCCAGCAGGGGGGGACAGGGATATACCTACGAGCAGTACTTC. It encodes CASRGGQGYTYEQYF.

The CDR3 spells CAISEALGGGMNTEAFF. Here the CDR3 DNA reads TGTGCCATCAGTGAAGCGCTAGGGGGCGGAATGAACACTGAAGCTTTCTTT. The rearrangement joins TRBV10-3 to TRBJ1-1; TRBD1 matches at 7 bases. This CDR3 has 17 amino acids. The J segment lost 0 bases and the V segment lost 3 bases, leaving 10 bases of the junction unmatched. CDR1 ENHRY and CDR2 SYGVKD come from the germline V gene.

CDR3 in DNA: TGTGCCAGCAGCTTCGACGGACGGAGCAATCAGCCCCAGCATTTT. Amino acid sequence: CASSFDGRSNQPQHF. The rearrangement joins TRBV9 to TRBJ1-5; D remains ambiguous. Germline CDR1 reads SGDLS; CDR2 reads YYNGEE. The CDR3 length is 15 residues. The V end lost 4 bases, the J end lost 1 base, and 12 bases lay between the germline ends. Full variable domain (rest looked up from reference TRBV9 and TRBJ1-5): DSGVTQTPKHLITATGQRVTLRCSPRSGDLSVYWYQQSLDQGLQFLIQYYNGEERAKGNILERFSAQQFPDLHSELNLSSLELGDSALYFCASSFDGRSNQPQHFGDGTRLSIL.

This clonotype was found a few times. The chain combines TRBV2 with TRBJ1-3, with 7 bases aligning to TRBD1. Trimming at V came to 3 bases and at J to 3 bases, leaving 8 bases not matched to a gene. Germline CDR1 and CDR2: SNHLY and FYNNEI. This CDR3 is 16 amino acids long. The CDR3 loop reads CASSDWQGGFGNTIYF. The CDR3 DNA reads as TGTGCCAGCAGTGATTGGCAGGGGGGTTTTGGAAACACCATATATTTT.

V usage is TRBV5-1 and J usage is TRBJ1-2; D ambiguous. Germline loops: CDR1 SGHRS, CDR2 YFSETQ. V was pared by 4 bases and J by 7 bases, with 11 bases between. This CDR3 comprises 12 residues. CDR3 in amino acids: CASSQPGFGYTF. The CDR3, as DNA: TGCGCCAGCAGCCAGCCGGGTTTTGGCTACACCTTC.